The rows below give T cell receptor beta chains drawn from one sample of a study of cytomegalovirus exposure and HLA in healthy donors. Produced via immunoSEQ multiplex PCR; TCRdb's table is partial and in-frame only. Of about 130,000 clones in the sample, approximately 80% were seen once. Material: PBMCs. These receptors came from a male donor in good health and CMV-seropositive. The CDR3 runs from the conserved cysteine through the conserved F or W. D genes are given only for firm matches. Expanded clones are given a class, and other clones once, few, many or no size at all.

V: TRBV28; J: TRBJ1-2; D: TRBD1; size: .; DNA: TGTGCCAGCAGTTTCCAGGGACAGGGGCTGCATGGCTACACCTTC; CDR3: CASSFQGQGLHGYTF
V: TRBV19; J: TRBJ1-2; D: .; size: .; DNA: TGTGCCAGTAGCCCGCGGTTTGAGGGAAACTATGGCTACACCTTC; CDR3: CASSPRFEGNYGYTF
V: TRBV30; J: TRBJ1-3; D: TRBD1; size: .; DNA: TGTGCCTGCCAGACAGGGGGCTTTGGAAACACCATATATTTT; CDR3: CACQTGGFGNTIYF
V: TRBV29-1; J: TRBJ2-1; D: .; size: .; DNA: TGCAGCGTTGTCGGGCCGGGGTACAATGAGCAGTTCTTC; CDR3: CSVVGPGYNEQFF
V: TRBV6-5; J: TRBJ2-5; D: TRBD1; size: .; DNA: TGTGCCAGCAGTTTGACAGGGGAACAAGAGACCCAGTACTTC; CDR3: CASSLTGEQETQYF
V: TRBV4-2; J: TRBJ2-5; D: .; size: .; DNA: TGTGCCAGCAGCCAAGACGAGTCGAAAGAGACCCAGTACTTC; CDR3: CASSQDESKETQYF
V: TRBV7-9; J: TRBJ2-6; D: TRBD2; size: .; DNA: TGTGCCAGCAGCTCCCGACTAGCGGGGAGCTCTGGGGCCAACGTCCTGACTTTC; CDR3: CASSSRLAGSSGANVLTF
V: TRBV5-1; J: TRBJ2-3; D: TRBD2; size: .; DNA: TGCGCCAGCAGCAGAACTAGCGGGGGCAGGGATACGCAGTATTTT; CDR3: CASSRTSGGRDTQYF
V: TRBV28; J: TRBJ1-3; D: .; size: .; DNA: TGTGCCAGCACCCGGGGGGGGGCCTCTGGAAACACCATATATTTT; CDR3: CASTRGGASGNTIYF
V: TRBV30; J: TRBJ1-1; D: .; size: .; DNA: TGTGCCCAAGGGGTGGACACTGAAGCTTTCTTT; CDR3: CAQGVDTEAFF
V: TRBV30; J: TRBJ2-7; D: TRBD2; size: once; DNA: TGTGCCTGGAGTACCCCGAGCAGCGGGGGGTGGTACGAGCAGTACTTC; CDR3: CAWSTPSSGGWYEQYF
V: TRBV4-2; J: TRBJ2-5; D: TRBD2; size: .; DNA: TGTGCCAGCAGCCAGCGCGGGGGGGCGGAGACCCAGTACTTC; CDR3: CASSQRGGAETQYF
V: TRBV4-2; J: TRBJ2-1; D: TRBD2; size: .; DNA: TGTGCCAGCAGCCAAGGGGGGAAAGAACTAGCGGGGGGGCGCAATGAGCAGTTCTTC; CDR3: CASSQGGKELAGGRNEQFF
V: TRBV4-1; J: TRBJ2-2; D: TRBD2; size: .; DNA: TGCGCCAGCAGCCAACAACCAACAGCGGGAGGCGGGGAGCTGTTTTTT; CDR3: CASSQQPTAGGGELFF
V: TRBV6-5; J: TRBJ2-7; D: .; size: .; DNA: TGTGCCAGCAGTTACTCGGTTCAGGGGTCCTACGAGCAGTACTTC; CDR3: CASSYSVQGSYEQYF
V: TRBV25-1; J: TRBJ1-5; D: .; size: .; DNA: TGTGCCAGCAGCTTAAATAGCAATCAGCCCCAGCATTTT; CDR3: CASSLNSNQPQHF
V: TRBV5-6; J: TRBJ2-3; D: .; size: .; DNA: TGTGCCAGCAGCTTGTGGGCGGGTACGCAGTATTTT; CDR3: CASSLWAGTQYF
V: TRBV7-2; J: TRBJ2-7; D: .; size: .; DNA: TGTGCCAGCAGCCGCACCAGGCGCGGGGCGCTATACGAGCAGTACTTC; CDR3: CASSRTRRGALYEQYF
V: TRBV27; J: TRBJ2-3; D: .; size: .; DNA: TGTGCCAGCAGTCACCAGGGTAGCACAGATACGCAGTATTTT; CDR3: CASSHQGSTDTQYF